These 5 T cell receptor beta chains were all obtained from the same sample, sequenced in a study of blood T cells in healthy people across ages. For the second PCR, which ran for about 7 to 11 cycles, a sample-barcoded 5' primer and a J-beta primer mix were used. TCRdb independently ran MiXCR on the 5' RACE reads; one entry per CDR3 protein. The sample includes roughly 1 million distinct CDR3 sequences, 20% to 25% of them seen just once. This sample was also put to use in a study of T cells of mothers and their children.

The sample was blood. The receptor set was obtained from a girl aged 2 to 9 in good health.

CDR3 sequence (DNA): TGTGCCAGCAGCCACTACTCTGGGGCCAACGTCCTGACTTTC. The encoded protein is CASSHYSGANVLTF. V and J are TRBV6-5 and TRBJ2-6; D is ambiguous. V lost 6 bases and J 0 bases, leaving 6 bases between the germline ends. The CDR3 consists of 14 residues. Germline V gives CDR1 MNHEY, CDR2 SVGAGI.

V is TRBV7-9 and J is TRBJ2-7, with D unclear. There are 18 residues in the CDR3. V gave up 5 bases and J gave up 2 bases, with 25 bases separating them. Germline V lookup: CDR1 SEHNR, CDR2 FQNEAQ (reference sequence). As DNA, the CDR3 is TGTGCCAGCAGCGGTTTTCTTGCCCGGATAGATACTCCCTACGAGCAGTACTTC. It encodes CASSGFLARIDTPYEQYF.

CDR3 region: CASRADRPSYEQYF. Written as DNA, the CDR3 is TGTGCCAGCAGAGCCGACAGGCCATCCTACGAGCAGTACTTC. The chain employs TRBV6-5 and TRBJ2-7, with D maybe TRBD1 (6 bases). The CDR3 totals 14 residues. V gave up 6 bases and J gave up 1 base, with 13 bases separating them. The V gene's germline CDR1 is MNHEY and CDR2 SVGAGI.

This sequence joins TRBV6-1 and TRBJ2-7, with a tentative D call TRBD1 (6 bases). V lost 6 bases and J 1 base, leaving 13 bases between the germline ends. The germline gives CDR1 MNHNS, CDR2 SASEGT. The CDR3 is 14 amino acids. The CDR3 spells CASSDTGHSYEQYF. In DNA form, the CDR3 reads TGTGCCAGCAGCGATACAGGGCATTCCTACGAGCAGTACTTC.

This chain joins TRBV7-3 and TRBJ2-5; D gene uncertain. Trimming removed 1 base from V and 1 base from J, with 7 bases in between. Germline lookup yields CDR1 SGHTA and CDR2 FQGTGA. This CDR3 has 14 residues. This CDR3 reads CASSLNSFQETQYF. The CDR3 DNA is TGTGCCAGCAGCTTAAATAGTTTCCAAGAGACCCAGTACTTC.